This T cell receptor beta chain was captured in a study of response to subunit inactivated influenza vaccine. This CDR3 region has 11 residues. Trimming removed 2 bases at V and 5 bases at J, with 5 bases between. Germline loops: CDR1 SGHDT, CDR2 YYEEEE. This clonotype has a count of ten or more. Via MiXCR, TCRdb re-called the RT-PCR reads, giving one row per CDR3 protein. In the table there are approximately 680,000 distinct CDR3 sequences, 15% to 18% of which are singletons. The chain uses TRBV5-6 and TRBJ2-7, with D perhaps matching TRBD2 (5 bases). This clonotype originated in a man aged 50 to 60 who received an inactivated influenza vaccine. The source was PBMCs from blood, collected 11 to 12 days after vaccination. CDR3 sequence: CASSLADEQYF. The CDR3 coding sequence is TGTGCCAGCAGCTTAGCGGACGAGCAGTACTTC.